These T cell receptor beta chains were read from a single sample in a study of blood T cell repertoires in COVID-19. Libraries were prepared by immunoSEQ multiplex PCR; TCRdb keeps only in-frame clonotypes and omits some of them. Among 310,000 or so clones, around 83% were seen once, and the ten largest hold about 1.2%. The sample was peripheral blood. These receptors came from a woman aged 45-65 years with acute or convalescent COVID-19. CDR3s include the opening cysteine and the closing phenylalanine or tryptophan. The D gene is left open where the match is weak. Size tells how often a clone was seen (once, few, many) or the class of an expanded clone, and some rows leave it out.

clone size: .; D gene: TRBD2; V gene: TRBV19; CDR3 length: 15; J gene: TRBJ2-2; CDR3 DNA: TGTGCCAGTAGACGACTAGCGGGGCTGCCCGGGGAGCTGTTTTTT; CDR3 protein: CASRRLAGLPGELFF
clone size: .; D gene: .; V gene: TRBV25-1; CDR3 length: 12; J gene: TRBJ1-2; CDR3 DNA: TGTGCCAGCTCCGGGGGGGTCTATGGCTACACCTTC; CDR3 protein: CASSGGVYGYTF
clone size: .; D gene: TRBD1; V gene: TRBV19; CDR3 length: 13; J gene: TRBJ2-5; CDR3 DNA: TGTGCCAGTAGCATAGGGGGCGAAGAGACCCAGTACTTC; CDR3 protein: CASSIGGEETQYF
clone size: .; D gene: TRBD2; V gene: TRBV4-1; CDR3 length: 17; J gene: TRBJ2-3; CDR3 DNA: TGCGCCAGCAGCCAAACCCCCCTAGCGGGAGGTTCAGATACGCAGTATTTT; CDR3 protein: CASSQTPLAGGSDTQYF
clone size: few; D gene: TRBD1; V gene: TRBV30; CDR3 length: 16; J gene: TRBJ2-6; CDR3 DNA: TGTGCCTGGAACCGGGACAGTGTCTCTGGGGCCAACGTCCTGACTTTC; CDR3 protein: CAWNRDSVSGANVLTF
clone size: .; D gene: .; V gene: TRBV7-7; CDR3 length: 15; J gene: TRBJ2-3; CDR3 DNA: TGTGCCAGCAGCCCGTTGTCCGGGAGCACAGATACGCAGTATTTT; CDR3 protein: CASSPLSGSTDTQYF
clone size: .; D gene: .; V gene: TRBV11-2; CDR3 length: 13; J gene: TRBJ2-5; CDR3 DNA: TGTGCCAGCAGCTTAGGGCTGGAAGAGACCCAGTACTTC; CDR3 protein: CASSLGLEETQYF
clone size: .; D gene: TRBD1; V gene: TRBV5-6; CDR3 length: 18; J gene: TRBJ2-6; CDR3 DNA: TGTGCCAGCAGCCCCACCGGGACAGGGGGCGCTGGGGCCAACGTCCTGACTTTC; CDR3 protein: CASSPTGTGGAGANVLTF
clone size: .; D gene: .; V gene: TRBV11-2; CDR3 length: 14; J gene: TRBJ2-5; CDR3 DNA: TGTGCCAGCAGCCACGTAGCAGGGGAAGAGACCCAGTACTTC; CDR3 protein: CASSHVAGEETQYF
clone size: .; D gene: TRBD1; V gene: TRBV6-6; CDR3 length: 14; J gene: TRBJ1-2; CDR3 DNA: TGTGCCAGCAGTTACCCGGGACAGGCCAATGGCTACACCTTC; CDR3 protein: CASSYPGQANGYTF
clone size: once; D gene: TRBD1; V gene: TRBV27; CDR3 length: 14; J gene: TRBJ1-4; CDR3 DNA: TGTGCCACCCCGGCCGGGACAGGGGATGAAAAACTGTTTTTT; CDR3 protein: CATPAGTGDEKLFF
clone size: .; D gene: .; V gene: TRBV21-1; CDR3 length: 17; J gene: TRBJ2-2; CDR3 DNA: TGTGCCAGCAGCACTGGGCCGCCTAGCGGGGGTGCCGGGGAGCTGTTTTTT; CDR3 protein: CASSTGPPSGGAGELFF
clone size: .; D gene: .; V gene: TRBV5-5; CDR3 length: 13; J gene: TRBJ2-3; CDR3 DNA: TGTGCCAGCAGCTTGCTTTCAGTGGATACGCAGTATTTT; CDR3 protein: CASSLLSVDTQYF
clone size: .; D gene: .; V gene: TRBV7-8; CDR3 length: 15; J gene: TRBJ2-7; CDR3 DNA: TGTGCCAGCAGCTTACGATACTTGCCGTCCTACGAGCAGTACTTC; CDR3 protein: CASSLRYLPSYEQYF
clone size: few; D gene: TRBD1; V gene: TRBV16; CDR3 length: 15; J gene: TRBJ1-6; CDR3 DNA: TGTGCCAGCACCCCTCCGGGACAGCGGAATTCACCCCTCCACTTT; CDR3 protein: CASTPPGQRNSPLHF
clone size: few; D gene: .; V gene: TRBV5-1; CDR3 length: 15; J gene: TRBJ1-2; CDR3 DNA: TGCGCCAGCAGCTTGGAACAGGGATTTAGCTATGGCTACACCTTC; CDR3 protein: CASSLEQGFSYGYTF
clone size: once; D gene: TRBD2; V gene: TRBV10-3; CDR3 length: 15; J gene: TRBJ2-7; CDR3 DNA: TGTGCCATCAGTGACAGCACTAGCGGGAGTAACGAGCAGTACTTC; CDR3 protein: CAISDSTSGSNEQYF
clone size: .; D gene: .; V gene: TRBV25-1; CDR3 length: 13; J gene: TRBJ1-2; CDR3 DNA: TGTGCCAGCAGTGAATTCGGGGAGGAAGGCTACACCTTC; CDR3 protein: CASSEFGEEGYTF
clone size: .; D gene: TRBD1; V gene: TRBV5-6; CDR3 length: 16; J gene: TRBJ2-2; CDR3 DNA: TGTGCCAGCAGCTTCGGAGGGACAGGAAACACCGGGGAGCTGTTTTTT; CDR3 protein: CASSFGGTGNTGELFF
clone size: .; D gene: .; V gene: TRBV12-3/TRBV12-4; CDR3 length: 12; J gene: TRBJ1-3; CDR3 DNA: TGTGCCAGCACGGGGGCTGGAAACACCATATATTTT; CDR3 protein: CASTGAGNTIYF
clone size: .; D gene: TRBD2; V gene: TRBV9; CDR3 length: 16; J gene: TRBJ2-2; CDR3 DNA: TGTGCCAGCAGTGGACTAGCGGGAGAGAACACCGGGGAGCTGTTTTTT; CDR3 protein: CASSGLAGENTGELFF
clone size: .; D gene: .; V gene: TRBV6-6; CDR3 length: 16; J gene: TRBJ1-2; CDR3 DNA: TGTGCCAGCACCGAACCGAACTCTTTGGACAGCTATGGCTACACCTTC; CDR3 protein: CASTEPNSLDSYGYTF
clone size: .; D gene: .; V gene: TRBV29-1; CDR3 length: 13; J gene: TRBJ1-2; CDR3 DNA: TGCAGCGCTGCACCGGGTTCTAACTATGGCTACACCTTC; CDR3 protein: CSAAPGSNYGYTF
clone size: .; D gene: .; V gene: TRBV2; CDR3 length: 14; J gene: TRBJ1-5; CDR3 DNA: TGTGCCAGCAGGGGTTTAGGAGGCAATCAGCCCCAGCATTTT; CDR3 protein: CASRGLGGNQPQHF
clone size: few; D gene: TRBD2; V gene: TRBV20-1; CDR3 length: 15; J gene: TRBJ2-7; CDR3 DNA: TGCAGTGCTAGTCCCCCTAGCGGGAGAATCAACGAGCAGTACTTC; CDR3 protein: CSASPPSGRINEQYF
clone size: few; D gene: TRBD1; V gene: TRBV9; CDR3 length: 14; J gene: TRBJ1-6; CDR3 DNA: TGTGCCAGCAGCCCCCGGACAGGAGGGTCACCCCTCCACTTT; CDR3 protein: CASSPRTGGSPLHF
clone size: .; D gene: .; V gene: TRBV7-9; CDR3 length: 11; J gene: TRBJ1-1; CDR3 DNA: TGTGCCAGCAGCTTAGTGGGGCCCGCTTTCTTT; CDR3 protein: CASSLVGPAFF
clone size: .; D gene: .; V gene: TRBV30; CDR3 length: 14; J gene: TRBJ1-2; CDR3 DNA: TGTGCCTGGATTGGAACGGAGTCCTACTATGGCTACACCTTC; CDR3 protein: CAWIGTESYYGYTF
clone size: .; D gene: .; V gene: TRBV19; CDR3 length: 15; J gene: TRBJ2-1; CDR3 DNA: TGTGCCAGTAGTATAGATCGGCAGCGGATCAATGAGCAGTTCTTC; CDR3 protein: CASSIDRQRINEQFF
clone size: .; D gene: .; V gene: TRBV14; CDR3 length: 15; J gene: TRBJ1-1; CDR3 DNA: TGTGCCAGCAGCCCTCGGAGCGTAGGTTCCACTGAAGCTTTCTTT; CDR3 protein: CASSPRSVGSTEAFF
clone size: .; D gene: .; V gene: TRBV9; CDR3 length: 16; J gene: TRBJ2-2; CDR3 DNA: TGTGCCAGCAGCCCCCGAACCCCAGCGAACACCGGGGAGCTGTTTTTT; CDR3 protein: CASSPRTPANTGELFF
clone size: .; D gene: TRBD1; V gene: TRBV27; CDR3 length: 15; J gene: TRBJ1-1; CDR3 DNA: TGTGCCAGCTTGGGGACAGGGACACAGGGCACTGAAGCTTTCTTT; CDR3 protein: CASLGTGTQGTEAFF
clone size: .; D gene: TRBD1; V gene: TRBV18; CDR3 length: 18; J gene: TRBJ2-6; CDR3 DNA: TGTGCCAGCTCCCCGGGACAGGGAACGGTCTCTGGGGCCAACGTCCTGACTTTC; CDR3 protein: CASSPGQGTVSGANVLTF
clone size: .; D gene: TRBD1; V gene: TRBV27; CDR3 length: 18; J gene: TRBJ2-2; CDR3 DNA: TGTGCCAGCAGTTTAGTTCTTGGACAGGGGGTAAAGACCGGGGAGCTGTTTTTT; CDR3 protein: CASSLVLGQGVKTGELFF
clone size: .; D gene: TRBD2; V gene: TRBV29-1; CDR3 length: 13; J gene: TRBJ2-3; CDR3 DNA: TGCAGCGTTAACGCGGGAGTGGGAGATACGCAGTATTTT; CDR3 protein: CSVNAGVGDTQYF